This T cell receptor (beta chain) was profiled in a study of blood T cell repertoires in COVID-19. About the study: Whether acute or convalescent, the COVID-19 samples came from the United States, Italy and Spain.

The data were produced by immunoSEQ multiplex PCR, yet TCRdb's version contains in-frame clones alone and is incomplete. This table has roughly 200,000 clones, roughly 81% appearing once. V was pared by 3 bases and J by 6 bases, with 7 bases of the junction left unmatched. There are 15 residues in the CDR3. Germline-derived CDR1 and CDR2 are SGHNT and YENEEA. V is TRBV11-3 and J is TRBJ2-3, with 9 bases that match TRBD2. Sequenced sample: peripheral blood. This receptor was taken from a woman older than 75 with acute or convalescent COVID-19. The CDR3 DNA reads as TGTGCCAGCAGCTTTAGTCTGCGGGAGGGCGATACGCAGTATTTT. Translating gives CASSFSLREGDTQYF. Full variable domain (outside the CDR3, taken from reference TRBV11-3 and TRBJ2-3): EAGVVQSPRYKIIEKKQPVAFWCNPISGHNTLYWYLQNLGQGPELLIRYENEEAVDDSQLPKDRFSAERLKGVDSTLKIQPAELGDSAVYLCASSFSLREGDTQYFGPGTRLTVL.